One sample yielded the 27 T cell receptor beta chains listed below, sequenced in a study of blood T cell repertoires in COVID-19. Clones were sequenced by immunoSEQ multiplex PCR, and TCRdb holds only the in-frame ones, with some missing. Of over 85,000 clones in the sample, nearly 90% were seen once. Sequenced sample: peripheral blood. The receptors here all came from a human donor in a cohort sampled during active COVID-19.

In its sample, this clone was seen a few times. The genes are TRBV7-9 and TRBJ1-1, with D perhaps TRBD1 (6 bases). This CDR3 comprises 12 residues. V was clipped by 1 base and J by 12 bases, with 12 bases between them. CDR1 is SEHNR and CDR2 is FQNEAQ in the germline V gene (reference sequence). Written as DNA, the CDR3 is TGTGCCAGCAGCTTAGAGGGCAGGGGCTCTTTCTTT. This codes for CASSLEGRGSFF. Looking up the rest from reference TRBV7-9 and TRBJ1-1 gives the full variable domain: DTGVSQNPRHKITKRGQNVTFRCDPISEHNRLYWYRQTLGQGPEFLTYFQNEAQLEKSRLLSDRFSAERPKGSFSTLEIQRTEQGDSAMYLCASSLEGRGSFFGQGTRLTVV.

The chain joins TRBV30 to TRBJ1-1; 12 positions agree with TRBD1. The CDR3 totals 18 residues. Germline trimming cut 2 bases from V and 1 base from J; bases unmatched to any gene: 11. Germline CDR1 and CDR2: GTSNPN and SVGIG (reference sequence). The CDR3 spells CAWSTPRDRGRRNTEAFF. The CDR3 bases are TGTGCCTGGAGTACACCCCGGGACAGGGGGCGCAGGAACACTGAAGCTTTCTTT.

The rearrangement links TRBV30 to TRBJ1-2, with D tentatively TRBD1 (6 bases). Per the germline V gene, CDR1 is GTSNPN and CDR2 is SVGIG (reference sequence). This CDR3 comprises 15 residues. V shed 4 bases and J shed 4 bases, with 19 bases lying between them. This CDR3 is CAWTRGGAEIYGYTF. CDR3 in DNA: TGTGCCTGGACAAGGGGGGGGGCGGAGATCTATGGCTACACCTTC.

The V call is TRBV29-1, the J call TRBJ1-5, with D possibly matching TRBD1 (5 bases). The CDR3 is 13 residues long. Trimming left V 4 bases short and J 5 bases short, with 12 bases between. Germline V gene sequence: CDR1 SQVTM, CDR2 ANQGSEA. The CDR3 bases are TGCAGCGTTGGGGGGGGATTAGATCAGCCCCAGCATTTT. As protein: CSVGGGLDQPQHF.

The sample holds a few counts of this clone. The rearrangement links TRBV28 to TRBJ1-2; D perhaps matches TRBD1 (6 bases). The CDR3 has 15 amino acids. CDR1 is MDHEN, CDR2 SYDVKM, per germline. V was pared by 5 bases and J by 4 bases, with 17 bases between. CDR3 in DNA: TGTGCCAGCAGTGATTCCGGGGGGGCAAGCTATGGCTACACCTTC. It codes for CASSDSGGASYGYTF.

V is TRBV12-3 or TRBV12-4 and J is TRBJ2-3; a possible D gene is TRBD1 (6 bases). This CDR3 contains 12 residues. Trimming took 5 bases from V and 7 from J, leaving 10 bases between them. DNA for the CDR3: TGTGCCAGCAGTAAGGGGGACAATACGCAGTATTTT. This translates into CASSKGDNTQYF.

This chain connects TRBV29-1 to TRBJ1-2, with TRBD1 identical over 9 bases. Germline V CDR1 and CDR2: SQVTM, ANQGSEA. V dropped 0 bases and J dropped 3; count of bases not matched to a gene: 17. This CDR3 has 19 residues. CDR3 nucleotides: TGCAGCGTTGAAGATATGAGTGATACAGGGGGCAGGGGTGACTATGGCTACACCTTC. It is translated as CSVEDMSDTGGRGDYGYTF.

This chain connects TRBV6-5 to TRBJ1-5, with 7 bases lining up with TRBD1. The CDR3 sequence is 12 residues long. The V gene's germline CDR1 is MNHEY and CDR2 SVGAGI. The CDR3 bases are TGTACGACAGGGCTACTCAATCAGCCCCAGCATTTT. The encoded protein is CTTGLLNQPQHF.

The genes are TRBV5-1 and TRBJ2-7; no definite D call. This CDR3 is 14 amino acids long. Germline V gene data show CDR1 as SGHRS and CDR2 as YFSETQ. The V and J ends lost 0 bases and 3 bases respectively, with 10 bases between them. CDR3 DNA: TGCGCCAGCAGCTTGGGTGACATATTCTACGAGCAGTACTTC. It yields the protein CASSLGDIFYEQYF.

The chain combines TRBV19 with TRBJ2-1, with 7 bases identical to TRBD2. Germline CDR1 and CDR2: LNHDA and SQIVND (reference sequence). V shed 2 bases and J 5 bases; nucleotides not matched to a gene: 3. There are 14 residues in the CDR3. The CDR3 sequence: CASSILAAHNEQFF. The CDR3 nucleotides read TGTGCCAGTAGTATACTAGCGGCCCACAATGAGCAGTTCTTC.

This rearrangement joins TRBV5-5 to TRBJ1-3, with 7 bases fitting TRBD1. CDR1 and CDR2 (germline): SGHKS, YYEKEE (reference sequence). The CDR3 is made up of 15 amino acids. The ends lost 4 bases at V and 2 bases at J; junction bases unmatched: 6. CDR3 loop: CASSQTTGTGNTIYF. For the CDR3, the DNA is TGTGCCAGCAGCCAAACGACAGGGACTGGAAACACCATATATTTT. The full variable domain, in which reference TRBV5-5 and TRBJ1-3 provide the parts outside the CDR3, is DAGVTQSPTHLIKTRGQQVTLRCSPISGHKSVSWYQQVLGQGPQFIFQYYEKEERGRGNFPDRFSARQFPNYSSELNVNALLLGDSALYLCASSQTTGTGNTIYFGEGSWLTVV.

The chain has TRBV6-5 and TRBJ1-5; TRBD1 matches 10 bases. The CDR3 is 14 residues long. V shed 5 bases and J 6 bases; nucleotides not matched to a gene: 4. Germline CDR1 and CDR2: MNHEY and SVGAGI. As DNA, the CDR3 is TGTGCCAGCAGTACGACAGGGGGCGGTCAGCCCCAGCATTTT. Amino acid sequence: CASSTTGGGQPQHF.

This rearrangement joins TRBV5-1 to TRBJ2-5, with a tentative D call TRBD2 (5 bases). Germline-derived CDR1 and CDR2 are SGHRS and YFSETQ. Trimming left V 1 base short and J 5 bases short, with 12 bases between. The CDR3 spans 14 residues. CDR3 coding DNA: TGCGCCAGCAGCTTGCAAAAGGGCGGGGAGACCCAGTACTTC. Residues: CASSLQKGGETQYF.

This clone was counted a single time. The chain joins TRBV5-1 to TRBJ2-1; 8 nucleotides line up with TRBD2. The CDR3 has 16 residues. Unmatched junction bases numbered 11, after V lost 7 bases and J lost 2 bases. CDR1 SGHRS and CDR2 YFSETQ come from the germline V gene. CDR3 bases: TGCGCCAGCCGAGCTCGTAGCGGGAAGACCTACAATGAGCAGTTCTTC. Amino acids: CASRARSGKTYNEQFF.

The chain couples TRBV5-4 to TRBJ2-1; 11 nucleotides line up with TRBD1. The V and J ends lost 4 bases and 5 bases, in that order; junction bases with no gene match: 8. CDR3 length: 16 amino acids. Looked up from germline, CDR1 is SGHNT and CDR2 is YYREEE (reference sequence). The CDR3 is CASSPPGQGGHNEQFF. The CDR3 DNA follows: TGTGCCAGCAGCCCGCCGGGACAGGGGGGCCACAATGAGCAGTTCTTC. Variable domain in full (rest from reference TRBV5-4 and TRBJ2-1): ETGVTQSPTHLIKTRGQQVTLRCSSQSGHNTVSWYQQALGQGPQFIFQYYREEENGRGNFPPRFSGLQFPNYSSELNVNALELDDSALYLCASSPPGQGGHNEQFFGPGTRLTVL.

The DNA for the CDR3 is TGTGCCAGCAGCCAAGGCCCGCGGGGCCCCTATGGCTACACCTTC. This translates into CASSQGPRGPYGYTF. V and J are TRBV14 and TRBJ1-2; maybe TRBD1 (5 bases). CDR1 is SGHDN and CDR2 is FVKESK in the germline V gene. V was pared by 1 base and J by 4 bases, with 13 bases between. The CDR3 loop spans 15 amino acids.

This chain uses TRBV4-2 with TRBJ2-7; 14 positions match TRBD2. V lost 1 base to trimming and J lost 2 bases; unmatched junction nucleotides: 4. Germline V CDR1 and CDR2: LGHNA, YNFKEQ. This CDR3 contains 17 residues. As DNA, the CDR3 is TGTGCCAGCAGCCAAGGGACGACTAGCGGGAGGGCCTACGAGCAGTACTTC. Protein: CASSQGTTSGRAYEQYF.

The rearrangement joins TRBV20-1 to TRBJ2-7; D gene unclear. The germline V gene encodes CDR1 DFQATT and CDR2 SNEGSKA (reference sequence). The CDR3 consists of 12 residues. V was clipped by 3 bases and J by 8 bases, with 14 bases between them. CDR3 coding DNA: TGCAGTGCTAGTCTCGCAGCGTTAAAGCAGTACTTC. Translating gives CSASLAALKQYF.

The chain joins TRBV2 to TRBJ1-4; 8 bases fit TRBD1. From germline, CDR1 is SNHLY and CDR2 FYNNEI. Unmatched junction bases numbered 4, after V lost 2 bases and J lost 8 bases. The CDR3 runs to 14 residues. CDR3 sequence reads: CASSERQGREKLFF. The CDR3 bases are TGTGCCAGCAGTGAAAGACAGGGGAGGGAAAAACTGTTTTTT. The full variable domain, its missing parts supplied by reference TRBV2 and TRBJ1-4, is EPEVTQTPSHQVTQMGQEVILRCVPISNHLYFYWYRQILGQKVEFLVSFYNNEISEKSEIFDDQFSVERPDGSNFTLKIRSTKLEDSAMYFCASSERQGREKLFFGSGTQLSVL.

In this sample, this clone turned up a few times. V usage is TRBV5-1 and J usage is TRBJ1-1, with a tentative D call TRBD1 (6 bases). CDR3 size: 14 residues. Trimming stripped 3 bases from V and 3 bases from J, with 12 bases between. Germline V gene sequence: CDR1 SGHRS, CDR2 YFSETQ. Here the CDR3 DNA reads TGCGCCAGCAGCTCAGGGAGGGGGGACACTGAAGCTTTCTTT. Translating gives CASSSGRGDTEAFF.

The rearrangement joins TRBV19 to TRBJ1-1, with 9 nucleotides matching TRBD1. J gave up 3 bases and V 7 bases, and 12 bases lay outside the gene matches. Per germline, CDR1 LNHDA and CDR2 SQIVND (reference sequence). The CDR3 totals 16 residues. CDR3 residues: CASKDRGSFRDTEAFF. DNA of the CDR3: TGTGCCAGTAAGGACAGGGGAAGTTTTCGGGACACTGAAGCTTTCTTT.

The chain couples TRBV6-5 to TRBJ1-6, with 7 bases that match TRBD1. J was trimmed by 5 bases and V by 7 bases; bases with no gene match: 5. Germline assignment: CDR1 MNHEY and CDR2 SVGAGI. The CDR3 extends over 14 amino acids. The CDR3 spells CASTWDSNNSPLHF. The DNA of the CDR3 is TGTGCCAGCACCTGGGACAGCAATAATTCACCCCTCCACTTT.

This chain uses TRBV7-8 with TRBJ1-6; a weak D match, TRBD1 (6 bases). Per the germline V gene, CDR1 is SGHVS and CDR2 is FQNEAQ. Trimming took 5 bases from V and 0 from J, leaving 14 bases between them. CDR3 length: 17 amino acids. The CDR3 sequence: CASSATGLSSYNSPLHF. The DNA of the CDR3 is TGTGCCAGCAGCGCAACAGGGTTAAGCTCCTATAATTCACCCCTCCACTTT.

This clone was counted once. V gene TRBV28 combines with J gene TRBJ1-6, with 9 bases matching TRBD1. After removal of 8 bases from V and 9 bases from J, the junction contained 11 bases not matched to a gene. Germline CDR1 is MDHEN and CDR2 is SYDVKM. CDR3 length: 15 amino acids. The CDR3 loop is CASDPRDREGSPLHF. The CDR3 nucleotides read TGTGCCAGCGACCCTCGGGACAGGGAAGGTTCACCCCTCCACTTT. Full variable domain (missing parts from reference TRBV28 and TRBJ1-6): DVKVTQSSRYLVKRTGEKVFLECVQDMDHENMFWYRQDPGLGLRLIYFSYDVKMKEKGDIPEGYSVSREKKERFSLILESASTNQTSMYLCASDPRDREGSPLHFGNGTRLTVT.

The rearrangement links TRBV7-2 to TRBJ2-5; D is possibly TRBD1 (5 bases). The V end was cut by 1 base, the J end by 7 bases, with 7 bases between. The germline CDR1 and CDR2 sequences are SGHTA and FQGNSA. This CDR3 has 12 residues. This CDR3 is CASSLGGGTQYF. DNA of the CDR3: TGTGCCAGCAGCTTAGGGGGCGGGACCCAGTACTTC. Full variable domain (rest looked up from reference TRBV7-2 and TRBJ2-5): GAGVSQSPSNKVTEKGKDVELRCDPISGHTALYWYRQSLGQGLEFLIYFQGNSAPDKSGLPSDRFSAERTGGSVSTLTIQRTQQEDSAVYLCASSLGGGTQYFGPGTRLLVL.

This rearrangement joins TRBV9 to TRBJ2-3; TRBD2 agrees at 7 bases. The germline CDR1 and CDR2 sequences are SGDLS and YYNGEE. V shed 5 bases, J shed 5 bases, and the junction held 5 bases outside the gene matches. The CDR3 length is 13 residues. DNA for the CDR3: TGTGCCAGCAGGGAACTAGCGATAGATACGCAGTATTTT. Its translation is CASRELAIDTQYF.

The V call is TRBV5-1, the J call TRBJ2-3, with TRBD2 as a possible D gene (6 bases). The germline V and J ends were trimmed by 4 bases and 2 bases, with 17 bases remaining between them. The CDR3 contains 16 residues. Per the germline V gene, CDR1 is SGHRS and CDR2 is YFSETQ. The CDR3 DNA follows: TGCGCCAGCAGCAGTGGGGAACTAGCATCCACAGATACGCAGTATTTT. This translates into CASSSGELASTDTQYF. The full variable domain, its missing parts supplied by reference TRBV5-1 and TRBJ2-3, is KAGVTQTPRYLIKTRGQQVTLSCSPISGHRSVSWYQQTPGQGLQFLFEYFSETQRNKGNFPGRFSGRQFSNSRSEMNVSTLELGDSALYLCASSSGELASTDTQYFGPGTRLTVL.